This T cell receptor (beta chain) is drawn from a study of shared clonotypes between healthy human individuals. Worth noting for this clone: As yet, its antigen is unknown.

As defined, naive CD8 cells were CD45RO-negative and positively selected for CCR7, with terminally differentiated effector memory CD45RA+ cells excluded. Deletions cut 7 bases from V and 1 base from J, with 26 bases between. Germline lookup yields CDR1 SGHRS and CDR2 YFSETQ. The CDR3 has 18 amino acids. Sorted subsets were amplified in replicate PCRs using 200 to 250 ng DNA, around 30,000 T cell genomes. Sequencing used immunoSEQ multiplex PCR; TCRdb keeps in-frame clones, though not all of them. This sample has around 560,000 clones, with 85% to 95% found just once. Study-wide results and limits: It was anticipated that sequencing depth would influence how many clonotypes donors shared.

V is TRBV5-1 and J is TRBJ1-1, with a tentative D call TRBD1 (6 bases). The sequenced sample consisted of naive CD8+ T cells sorted from blood. This TCR was sampled from a woman aged 30 to 39 in good health. The CDR3 sequence is CASSHGGRRYSGNTEAFF. The CDR3 DNA follows: TGCGCCAGCTCCCACGGGGGGCGCAGATATTCCGGGAACACTGAAGCTTTCTTT.